Listed below are T cell receptor beta chains from one sample, sequenced in a study of regulatory T cells in long-lasting Graves disease. MiXCR was run by TCRdb on the multiplex PCR reads, yielding one entry per CDR3 protein. Here the sample spans over 350,000 distinct CDR3 sequences, 12% to 15% being singletons. The data also belong to a second study, concerning T cells in Graves' hyperthyroidism and ophthalmopathy.

The sample here was peripheral blood mononuclear cells (PBMCs), taken at new diagnosis, from a patient treated with antithyroid drugs. The origin of the receptors is a woman aged 45-60 years with Graves disease. Each CDR3 is given with its conserved first and last residue. A D gene is named only where the DNA matches it firmly. Expanded clones are given a class, and other clones once, few, many or no size at all.

j_call clone_size d_call v_call cdr3_nt cdr3_aa
TRBJ2-6 . . TRBV4-1 TGCGCCAGCAGCCAAGGGGCAGTCCGGGGAGGGGCCAACGTCCTGACTTTC CASSQGAVRGGANVLTF
TRBJ2-3 many TRBD1 TRBV13 TGTGCCAGCAGCTTCGACAGGGGGCGCGTTTATACGCAGTATTTT CASSFDRGRVYTQYF
TRBJ1-6 many . TRBV28 TGTGCCAGCAGTGGGGGATCGGGCAATTCACCCCTCCACTTT CASSGGSGNSPLHF
TRBJ2-5 many TRBD1 TRBV7-9 TGTGCCAGCAGCTTAGTGGTACAGGGGGCCGTAGAGACCCAGTACTTC CASSLVVQGAVETQYF
TRBJ1-2 . . TRBV5-1 TGCGCCAGCAGCTTGGAGGCAGTAGAGTATGGCTACACCTTC CASSLEAVEYGYTF
TRBJ2-7 many . TRBV5-1 TGCGCCAGCAGCTTGGCCGGAGGACAAGCCTACGAGCAGTACTTC CASSLAGGQAYEQYF
TRBJ1-2 . . TRBV6-2/TRBV6-3 TGTGCCAGCATGGGGGGTATTAAGGCGTATGGCTACACCTTC CASMGGIKAYGYTF
TRBJ2-7 many . TRBV20-1 TGCAGTGCTAGAGATGACGGAACCACCAGGACGGACTCCTACGAGCAGTACTTC CSARDDGTTRTDSYEQYF
TRBJ2-7 few TRBD1 TRBV18 TGTGCCAGCTCAGCACCGGGACAGGGGGTCTACGAGCAGTACTTC CASSAPGQGVYEQYF
TRBJ2-5 many . TRBV7-2 TGTGCCAGCAGCTTAGGGGTGAGCCAGACCCAGTACTTC CASSLGVSQTQYF
TRBJ2-5 many . TRBV6-5 TGTGCCAGCAGTTACGCGTACAGGGCGGCGGAGACCCAGTACTTC CASSYAYRAAETQYF
TRBJ2-7 few . TRBV6-1 TGTGCCAGCAGTCAAAAGGGGCAGGTGATTTCTTTTTTCTACGAGCAGTACTTC CASSQKGQVISFFYEQYF
TRBJ2-7 many TRBD2 TRBV7-9 TGTGCCAGCAGCCCTCGGGGCGGGAGTCTCGAGCAGTACTTC CASSPRGGSLEQYF
TRBJ2-1 many TRBD2 TRBV29-1 TGCAGCGTCCTGACTAGCGGGAGTAGTAATGAGCAGTTCTTC CSVLTSGSSNEQFF
TRBJ1-2 . . TRBV5-1 TGCGCCAGCAGCTTGGCTCCCCCTGGGTATGGCTACACCTTC CASSLAPPGYGYTF
TRBJ2-5 few TRBD2 TRBV4-1 TGCGCCAGCAGCCCCGGTAGTGCCCTAGCGGGTCGACAAGAGACCCAGTACTTC CASSPGSALAGRQETQYF
TRBJ2-7 . . TRBV3-1 TGTGCCAGCAGCCAAGAACATAGGGTACAGCAGTACTTC CASSQEHRVQQYF
TRBJ1-2 many . TRBV7-8 TGTGCCAGCAGCCCCCCGTTTAAAGGGTTCTATGGCTACACCTTC CASSPPFKGFYGYTF
TRBJ2-5 many . TRBV28 TGTGCCAGCAGTTTATATTCATCCCAAGAGACCCAGTACTTC CASSLYSSQETQYF
TRBJ2-3 few TRBD1 TRBV20-1 TGCAGTGCTAGGGACAGGGGCATAGATACGCAGTATTTT CSARDRGIDTQYF
TRBJ2-3 many TRBD2 TRBV12-3/TRBV12-4 TGTGCCAGCAACAGCGGGACTAGCGGAGGCACAGATACGCAGTATTTT CASNSGTSGGTDTQYF
TRBJ2-2 many TRBD2 TRBV24-1 TGTGCCACCAGTATGGCACTAGCGGGGGACCGGAGGGCCGGGGAGCTGTTTTTT CATSMALAGDRRAGELFF
TRBJ1-1 . TRBD1 TRBV6-5 TGTGCCAGCAGTTGGGACAGGAGAGGTAATCTTGAAGCTTTCTTT CASSWDRRGNLEAFF
TRBJ2-6 many . TRBV6-1 TGTGCCAGCCTGACCCCCGGGGGACAGAAAATCACCGGGAACACTGGGGCCAACGTCCTGACTTTC CASLTPGGQKITGNTGANVLTF
TRBJ2-3 . TRBD2 TRBV19 TGTGCCAGTAGTATGGGACTAGCGGGGGCTCCCTTCACAGATACGCAGTATTTT CASSMGLAGAPFTDTQYF
TRBJ2-5 many . TRBV28 TGTGCCACCTCCTACGGCGTCCAGACCCAGTACTTC CATSYGVQTQYF
TRBJ1-4 . TRBD1 TRBV10-3 TGTGCCATCAGTGAGCAGGGGGGGATTGAAAAACTGTTTTTT CAISEQGGIEKLFF
TRBJ1-2 many . TRBV14 TGTGCCAGCAGCCAAGAGCCCGGACAGTTCTATGGCTACACCTTC CASSQEPGQFYGYTF
TRBJ2-7 many TRBD1 TRBV13 TGTGCCAGCAGCAAGACAGGGCAGGGTGGCTACGAGCAGTACTTC CASSKTGQGGYEQYF
TRBJ2-7 . . TRBV29-1 TGCAGCGCCGAGGGGGGGAGCAGGGCCTACGAGCAGTACTTC CSAEGGSRAYEQYF
TRBJ1-5 many . TRBV6-2/TRBV6-3 TGTGCCAGCAGTTACTCCGAGAGGTCGCCCCAGCATTTT CASSYSERSPQHF
TRBJ2-1 many . TRBV29-1 TGCAGCGGACAACAGGGGTCTGAGCGGGAAATGGTCTACAATGAGCAGTTCTTC CSGQQGSEREMVYNEQFF
TRBJ1-1 many . TRBV9 TGTGCCAGCAGCGTAGTGATGAACACTGAAGCTTTCTTT CASSVVMNTEAFF
TRBJ2-7 many . TRBV12-3/TRBV12-4 TGTGCCAGCAGTTTTTCGCCCGGGGGCTCCTACGAGCAGTACTTC CASSFSPGGSYEQYF
TRBJ2-1 many . TRBV2 TGTGCCAGCAAACAGGGTAGGGGTAATGAGCAGTTCTTC CASKQGRGNEQFF
TRBJ1-3 many . TRBV20-1 TGCAGTGCGGCCACCTTTAGCTCTGGAAACACCATATATTTT CSAATFSSGNTIYF
TRBJ2-7 . . TRBV6-2/TRBV6-3 TGTGCCAGCAGAGTAGTCGGTTCCTACGAGCAGTACTTC CASRVVGSYEQYF
TRBJ2-7 few TRBD2 TRBV9 TGTGCCAGCAGCACCCGAGCGGGAGAGTACGAGCAGTACTTC CASSTRAGEYEQYF
TRBJ2-1 many TRBD1 TRBV7-9 TGTGCCAGCAGCCTTACGACAGGGTCCTACAATGAGCAGTTCTTC CASSLTTGSYNEQFF
TRBJ2-3 few TRBD2 TRBV9 TGTGCCAGCAGCGTGTCTCCTAGCGGGGGAGATACGCAGTATTTT CASSVSPSGGDTQYF
TRBJ2-3 many . TRBV5-1 TGCGCCAGCAGCCCCAGAGCCAGGGGAGCAGATACGCAGTATTTT CASSPRARGADTQYF
TRBJ2-3 . . TRBV6-2/TRBV6-3 TGTGCCAGCAATGAAATATGGCGGTCTAGCACAGATACGCAGTATTTT CASNEIWRSSTDTQYF
TRBJ2-6 few . TRBV2 TGTGCCAGCAGAGCAGTGTCTGGGGCCAACGTCCTGACTTTC CASRAVSGANVLTF
TRBJ1-2 many . TRBV27 TGTGCCAGCAGCATCCAGGGGAGCTATGGCTACACCTTC CASSIQGSYGYTF
TRBJ2-2 few TRBD1 TRBV19 TGTGCCAGTATTCTAGCAATTCCGGGACAGGGGAACACCGGGGAGCTGTTTTTT CASILAIPGQGNTGELFF
TRBJ2-7 . TRBD2 TRBV6-1 TGTGCCAGCAGTCTCCAAGCGGGAGGCCCCTACGAGCAGTACTTC CASSLQAGGPYEQYF
TRBJ1-1 many . TRBV3-1 TGTGCCAGCAGCCCCGGGACAACGGCTTTCTTT CASSPGTTAFF